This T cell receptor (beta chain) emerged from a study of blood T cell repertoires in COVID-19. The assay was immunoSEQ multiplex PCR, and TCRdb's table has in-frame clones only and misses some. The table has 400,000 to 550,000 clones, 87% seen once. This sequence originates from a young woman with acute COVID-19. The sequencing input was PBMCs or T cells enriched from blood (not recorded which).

The CDR3 bases are TGTGCCAGCAGCCAAGGGGGGACATTATCCCTCCACTTT. Translation gives CASSQGGTLSLHF. The rearrangement links TRBV3-1 (or the pseudogene TRBV3-2) to TRBJ1-6; possibly TRBD1 for D (6 bases). CDR3 length: 13 amino acids. V was cut by 1 base and J by 14 bases, with 12 bases left in between. The germline gives CDR1 LGHDT, CDR2 YNNKEL (reference sequence).